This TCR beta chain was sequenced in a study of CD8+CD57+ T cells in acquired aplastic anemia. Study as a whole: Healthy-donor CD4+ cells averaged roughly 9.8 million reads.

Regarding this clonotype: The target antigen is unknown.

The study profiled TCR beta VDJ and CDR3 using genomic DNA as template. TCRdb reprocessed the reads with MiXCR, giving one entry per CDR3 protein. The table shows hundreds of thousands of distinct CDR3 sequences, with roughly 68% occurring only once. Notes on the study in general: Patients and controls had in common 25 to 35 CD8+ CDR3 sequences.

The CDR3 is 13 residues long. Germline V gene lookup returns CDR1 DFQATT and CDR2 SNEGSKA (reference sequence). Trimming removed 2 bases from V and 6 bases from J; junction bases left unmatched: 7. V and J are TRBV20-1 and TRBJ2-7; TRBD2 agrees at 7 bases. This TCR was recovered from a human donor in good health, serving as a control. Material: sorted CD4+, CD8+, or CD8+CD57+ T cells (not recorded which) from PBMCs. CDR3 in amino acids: CSARWGGSSEQYF. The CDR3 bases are TGCAGTGCTAGATGGGGGGGTAGCTCCGAGCAGTACTTC.